The 6 T cell receptor beta chains reported below all come from one sample, sequenced in a study of blood T cell repertoires in COVID-19. Produced via immunoSEQ multiplex PCR; TCRdb's table is partial and in-frame only. Among around 72,000 clones listed, around four fifths were seen once. Sequencing was performed on peripheral blood. These receptors originate from a woman aged 80 or over with acute or convalescent COVID-19.

Only a few counts were recorded for this clone. The rearrangement uses TRBV6-2 or TRBV6-3 and TRBJ1-5; perhaps TRBD1 as D (6 bases). This CDR3 contains 18 residues. Germline V CDR1 and CDR2: MNHEY, SVGEGT. The V gene lost 0 bases and the J gene lost 0 bases, with 15 bases spanning the gap. The DNA of the CDR3 is TGTGCCAGCAGTTACTCGTTTGGGACAACTTATAGCAATCAGCCCCAGCATTTT. Protein sequence: CASSYSFGTTYSNQPQHF.

Written as DNA, the CDR3 is TGTGCCAGCAGCCCTCGACAGGGGAGCGGGGAGACCCAGTACTTC. Translating gives CASSPRQGSGETQYF. This chain uses TRBV9 with TRBJ2-5, with TRBD1 identical over 8 bases. CDR3 length: 15 amino acids. The germline gives CDR1 SGDLS, CDR2 YYNGEE. J was trimmed by 5 bases and V by 4 bases; bases with no gene match: 10.

The chain employs TRBV5-5 and TRBJ1-1; 9 bases line up with TRBD1. The CDR3 totals 13 residues. Trimming cost V 4 bases and J 5 bases; bases outside gene matches: 3. Germline lookup yields CDR1 SGHKS and CDR2 YYEKEE (reference sequence). The CDR3 nucleotides read TGTGCCAGCAGCGTGGACAGGGGAACTGAAGCTTTCTTT. It is translated as CASSVDRGTEAFF.

The CDR3 bases are TGTGCCAGCAGCTACGGGACCAAAAACATTCAGTACTTC. Protein product: CASSYGTKNIQYF. The chain couples TRBV21-1 to TRBJ2-4; no DNA check was done on the table's D call, TRBD2. TRBV21-1 is a pseudogene locus. CDR3 size: 13 residues.

The J gene is TRBJ2-5, the V gene TRBV21-1; TRBD2, the table's D call, lacks a check against the DNA. TRBV21-1 is a listed pseudogene. This CDR3 contains 15 residues. The CDR3 loop is CASSGGTRNKETQYF. The CDR3 DNA sequence: TGTGCCAGCAGCGGTGGAACTAGGAATAAAGAGACCCAGTACTTC.

The genes are TRBV19 and TRBJ1-5; TRBD1 matches 7 bases. Germline CDR1 and CDR2: LNHDA and SQIVND (reference sequence). This CDR3 region has 16 residues. Trimming removed 6 bases from V and 5 bases from J; junction bases left unmatched: 13. In nucleotides, the CDR3 is TGTGCCAGTAGGCGCGAGGCAGGGGGTAGGGATCAGCCCCAGCATTTT. Encoded protein: CASRREAGGRDQPQHF.